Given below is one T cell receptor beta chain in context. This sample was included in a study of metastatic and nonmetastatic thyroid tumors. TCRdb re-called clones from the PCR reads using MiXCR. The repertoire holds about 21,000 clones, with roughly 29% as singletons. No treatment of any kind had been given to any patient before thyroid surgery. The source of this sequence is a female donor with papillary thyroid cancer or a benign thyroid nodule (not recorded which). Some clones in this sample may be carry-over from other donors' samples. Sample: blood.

In nucleotides, the CDR3 is TGTGCCAGCAGCTCACCTCCTGACGGGGCGACGAACACCGGGGAGCTGTTTTTT. It translates to CASSSPPDGATNTGELFF. The V and J genes are TRBV11-2 and TRBJ2-2, with D possibly called TRBD1 or TRBD2 (5 bases each). Germline values: CDR1 SGHAT, CDR2 FQNNGV. The CDR3 runs 18 residues. V gave up 4 bases and J gave up 0 bases, with 18 bases separating them.